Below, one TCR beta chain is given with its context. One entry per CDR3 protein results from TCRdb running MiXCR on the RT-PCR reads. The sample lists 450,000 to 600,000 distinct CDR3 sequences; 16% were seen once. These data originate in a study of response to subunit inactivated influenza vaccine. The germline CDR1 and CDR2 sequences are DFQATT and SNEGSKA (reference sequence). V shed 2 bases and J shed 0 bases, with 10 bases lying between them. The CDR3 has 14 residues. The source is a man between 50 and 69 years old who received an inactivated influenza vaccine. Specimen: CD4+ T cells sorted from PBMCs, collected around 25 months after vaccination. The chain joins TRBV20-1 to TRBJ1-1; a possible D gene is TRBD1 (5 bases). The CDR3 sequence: CSARQGPMNTEAFF. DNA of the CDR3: TGCAGTGCTAGACAGGGCCCCATGAACACTGAAGCTTTCTTT.